Each of the 25 T cell receptor beta chains below was sequenced from the same sample in a study of T cell responses to AZD1222 COVID-19 vaccine. This table comes from immunoSEQ multiplex PCR, and its TCRdb copy is limited to in-frame clones, with some not included. The sample lists approximately 140,000 clones; roughly 90% were seen once. The material was peripheral blood, obtained 28 days after the second AZD1222 dose. Every receptor here comes from an adult who received the AZD1222 COVID-19 vaccine.

The chain couples TRBV30 to TRBJ2-3; the match to TRBD1 covers 8 bases. CDR1 is GTSNPN, CDR2 SVGIG, per germline (reference sequence). V shed 2 bases and J 4 bases; nucleotides not matched to a gene: 8. The CDR3 runs 15 residues. CDR3 amino acids: CAWSTRTGLSDTQYF. DNA of the CDR3: TGTGCCTGGAGTACACGGACAGGGTTATCAGATACGCAGTATTTT.

The chain employs TRBV9 and TRBJ1-2, with TRBD1 matching 7 bases. The J segment lost 7 bases and the V segment lost 3 bases, leaving 12 bases of the junction unmatched. The CDR3 is 15 residues long. The germline V gene encodes CDR1 SGDLS and CDR2 YYNGEE. In DNA form, the CDR3 reads TGTGCCAGCAGCGAATGGGGCCAGGGGGAACGTGGCTACACCTTC. Its protein is CASSEWGQGERGYTF.

This clone was detected only once. This rearrangement joins TRBV19 to TRBJ1-5; 10 bases agree with TRBD1. CDR3 length equals 17 residues. V was pared by 8 bases and J by 1 base, with 11 bases of the junction left unmatched. Germline assignment: CDR1 LNHDA and CDR2 SQIVND (reference sequence). CDR3 bases: TGTGCCAGTGGGCCGACAGGGGGCTCGTCAAGCAATCAGCCCCAGCATTTT. It yields the protein CASGPTGGSSSNQPQHF.

This clone was detected only once. V and J are TRBV3-1 (or the pseudogene TRBV3-2) and TRBJ1-5; no definite D call. Germline V gene data show CDR1 as LGHDT and CDR2 as YNNKEL (reference sequence). The germline V and J ends were trimmed by 0 bases and 4 bases, with 7 bases remaining between them. This CDR3 has 14 amino acids. As DNA, the CDR3 is TGTGCCAGCAGCCAAGATTACGGTAATCAGCCCCAGCATTTT. Encoded protein: CASSQDYGNQPQHF.

The J gene is TRBJ1-5, the V gene TRBV10-2; TRBD1 agrees at 8 bases. V shed 3 bases and J 4 bases; nucleotides not matched to a gene: 5. The CDR3 has 15 amino acids. Germline CDR1 and CDR2: WSHSY and SAAADI. The CDR3 is CASSDQGAMNQPQHF. The DNA for the CDR3 is TGCGCCAGCAGTGATCAGGGGGCAATGAATCAGCCCCAGCATTTT.

The gene calls are TRBV28 and TRBJ1-5, with a possible D match to TRBD1 (5 bases). This CDR3 region has 13 residues. In germline, CDR1 is MDHEN, CDR2 SYDVKM. With 7 bases removed from V and 1 base from J, the gap between germline ends came to 8 bases. CDR3 DNA: TGTGCCAGCACGGGGGTAAGCAATCAGCCCCAGCATTTT. It yields the protein CASTGVSNQPQHF.

The chain has TRBV6-5 and TRBJ2-1; 8 bases fit TRBD2. The V gene end was trimmed by 8 bases and the J gene end by 0 bases; junction bases not matched to a gene: 6. Germline CDR1 and CDR2: MNHEY and SVGAGI. The CDR3 runs 15 residues. The CDR3 nucleotides read TGTGCCAGCCGATTAGCGGGAAGCTCCTACAATGAGCAGTTCTTC. This encodes CASRLAGSSYNEQFF.

The rearrangement uses TRBV24-1 and TRBJ1-2; the D gene is possibly TRBD1 (6 bases). V dropped 4 bases and J dropped 2 bases, with 10 bases sitting between them. This CDR3 comprises 14 residues. Germline V gene sequence: CDR1 KGHDR, CDR2 SFDVKD. The CDR3 reads CATSEVGANYGYTF. CDR3 bases: TGTGCCACCAGTGAAGTGGGGGCGAACTATGGCTACACCTTC.

The CDR3, as DNA: TGTGCCAGCACAGAAGGGACTGAAAAACTGTTTTTT. Amino acid sequence: CASTEGTEKLFF. V usage is TRBV2 and J usage is TRBJ1-4; possible D gene TRBD1, 5 bases. Germline V gives CDR1 SNHLY, CDR2 FYNNEI. CDR3 length: 12 residues. V shed 7 bases and J shed 7 bases, with 10 bases lying between them.

This chain links TRBV6-6 with TRBJ2-1; 7 nucleotides agree with TRBD1. The CDR3 sequence is 16 residues long. Germline CDR1 MNHNY, CDR2 SVGAGI (reference sequence). After removal of 5 bases from V and 6 bases from J, the junction contained 13 bases not matched to a gene. The CDR3 loop reads CASSRLQGTRSNEQFF. The CDR3 DNA is TGTGCCAGCAGTCGACTACAGGGGACCAGGAGCAATGAGCAGTTCTTC.

The chain carries TRBV5-1 and TRBJ2-1; D perhaps matches TRBD1 (6 bases). This CDR3 is built from 13 residues. The V end was cut by 4 bases, the J end by 5 bases, with 10 bases between. The germline V gene encodes CDR1 SGHRS and CDR2 YFSETQ. The CDR3: CASSTTGNNEQFF. The CDR3 DNA reads as TGCGCCAGCAGCACAACAGGGAACAATGAGCAGTTCTTC.

As concerns this clone: A read error may account for a junction end that differs from germline. This chain connects TRBV7-7 to TRBJ2-1; D gene uncertain. CDR1 SSHAT and CDR2 FNYEAQ come from the germline V gene (reference sequence). This CDR3 spans 14 amino acids. The CDR3 here is CASSLETAYNEQFF. CDR3 nucleotide sequence: TGTGCTAGCAGCTTAGAAACAGCCTACAATGAGCAGTTCTTC.

This clone was seen once. The CDR3 coding sequence is TGTGCCAGCACCCCGCCGGGAGAGTACACCGGGGAGCTGTTTTTT. Protein sequence: CASTPPGEYTGELFF. The rearrangement links TRBV25-1 to TRBJ2-2; possible D gene TRBD2, 6 bases. The germline V gene encodes CDR1 MGHDK and CDR2 SYGVNS. The CDR3 consists of 15 residues. V was shortened by 7 bases and J by 3 bases, with 15 bases between the two germline ends.

The gene calls are TRBV5-4 and TRBJ2-2, with 9 positions matching TRBD2. The germline CDR1 and CDR2 sequences are SGHNT and YYREEE (reference sequence). The CDR3 spans 16 residues. V was clipped by 2 bases and J by 0 bases; unmatched bases: 2. The CDR3 DNA sequence: TGTGCCAGCAGCTTAGGCGGGAGGGCGAACACCGGGGAGCTGTTTTTT. As protein: CASSLGGRANTGELFF.

This chain joins TRBV2 and TRBJ2-7; perhaps TRBD2 as D (6 bases). Germline V gene data show CDR1 as SNHLY and CDR2 as FYNNEI. V lost 11 bases and J lost 2, with 13 bases in between. The CDR3 has 12 residues. CDR3 coding DNA: TGTGCCGCGTCGGGAGAAGCCTACGAGCAGTACTTC. Residues: CAASGEAYEQYF.

This clone appeared a single time. The V and J genes are TRBV7-9 and TRBJ1-2; a possible D gene is TRBD1 (5 bases). The CDR3 totals 15 residues. Germline V gene sequence: CDR1 SEHNR, CDR2 FQNEAQ (reference sequence). V lost 5 bases to trimming and J lost 7 bases, with 20 bases between them. The CDR3 sequence is CASSPRDLLESGYTF. The CDR3 nucleotides are TGTGCCAGCAGCCCCCGGGACCTATTGGAATCTGGCTACACCTTC.

This chain uses TRBV28 with TRBJ1-3; 7 bases line up with TRBD1. The CDR3 consists of 13 residues. The V and J ends lost 8 bases and 7 bases, in that order; junction bases with no gene match: 8. CDR1 is MDHEN and CDR2 is SYDVKM in the germline V gene. The CDR3 bases are TGTGCCAGCCAGACAGGGAGTTACAACACCATATATTTT. Translating gives CASQTGSYNTIYF. The full variable domain, with the rest looked up from reference TRBV28 and TRBJ1-3, is DVKVTQSSRYLVKRTGEKVFLECVQDMDHENMFWYRQDPGLGLRLIYFSYDVKMKEKGDIPEGYSVSREKKERFSLILESASTNQTSMYLCASQTGSYNTIYFGEGSWLTVV.

With regard to this clone: Other DNA variants within this sample encode the same CDR3. The chain carries TRBV30 and TRBJ1-2; no clear D. V lost 0 bases, J lost 1 base, and 9 bases lay in between. Germline V gene data show CDR1 as GTSNPN and CDR2 as SVGIG (reference sequence). The length of the CDR3 is 14 residues. The CDR3 reads CAWSVLGINYGYTF. The CDR3 nucleotides read TGTGCCTGGAGTGTACTAGGGATTAACTATGGCTACACCTTC.

The CDR3 DNA reads TGTGCCAGCAGCCCGCGACAGGGGGCGCAAATCTATGGCTACACCTTC. Translating it yields CASSPRQGAQIYGYTF. The chain employs TRBV9 and TRBJ1-2; 10 bases fit TRBD1. The V segment lost 4 bases and the J segment 4 bases; nucleotides outside the gene matches: 10. The V gene's germline CDR1 is SGDLS and CDR2 YYNGEE. There are 16 residues in the CDR3.

The V call is TRBV4-1, the J call TRBJ1-2, with 12 bases that match TRBD1. The CDR3 spans 14 residues. CDR1 is MGHRA, CDR2 YSYEKL, per germline. V shed 6 bases, J shed 6 bases, and the junction held 5 bases outside the gene matches. As DNA, the CDR3 is TGCGCCAGCAGTCAGGGACAGGGGGCGGATGGCTACACCTTC. Its protein product is CASSQGQGADGYTF.

This clone was recorded only once. Other DNA sequences of this sample code for an identical CDR3. The rearrangement links TRBV28 to TRBJ2-1; possible D gene TRBD2, 6 bases. The V gene's germline CDR1 is MDHEN and CDR2 SYDVKM. Trimming stripped 6 bases from V and 3 bases from J, with 9 bases between. The CDR3 sequence is 13 residues long. The CDR3 DNA follows: TGTGCCAGCAGCCCGGGAGACTACAATGAGCAGTTCTTC. It codes for CASSPGDYNEQFF.

This clone was recorded only once. This chain links TRBV30 with TRBJ1-1, with a possible D match to TRBD1 (5 bases). There are 13 residues in the CDR3. Germline V lookup: CDR1 GTSNPN, CDR2 SVGIG (reference sequence). V was clipped by 3 bases and J by 6 bases, with 14 bases between them. CDR3 DNA sequence: TGTGCCTGGAGCAAGACAGAGGGATCTGAAGCTTTCTTT. Translated, it gives CAWSKTEGSEAFF.

The CDR3 DNA follows: TGTGCCAGCAGCGGCCCTAGCCATGAGCAGTTCTTC. Translating gives CASSGPSHEQFF. The rearrangement uses TRBV21-1 and TRBJ2-1; TRBD2 was called by the table and not checked on the DNA. TRBV21-1 is given as a pseudogene. The CDR3 totals 12 residues.

There are a few counts of this clone. The chain is built from TRBV7-6 and TRBJ2-7; 8 nucleotides match TRBD2. This CDR3 comprises 18 residues. From germline, CDR1 is SGHVS and CDR2 FNYEAQ. V trimming: 5 bases; J trimming: 6 bases; junction bases outside the gene matches: 21. The CDR3 protein is CASSPSGRAGFHMVEQYF. CDR3 bases: TGTGCCAGCAGCCCTTCCGGGAGGGCCGGATTCCACATGGTCGAGCAGTACTTC. The full variable domain, in which reference TRBV7-6 and TRBJ2-7 provide the parts outside the CDR3, is GAGVSQSPRYKVTKRGQDVALRCDPISGHVSLYWYRQALGQGPEFLTYFNYEAQQDKSGLPNDRFSAERPEGSISTLTIQRTEQRDSAMYRCASSPSGRAGFHMVEQYFGPGTRLTVT.

The chain has TRBV5-8 and TRBJ1-6, with D unclear. This CDR3 comprises 15 residues. Trimming removed 3 bases at V and 5 bases at J, with 12 bases between. Germline CDR1 is SGHTS and CDR2 is YDEGEE. The CDR3 loop is CASSSWPGNNSPLHF. CDR3 bases: TGTGCCAGCAGCTCCTGGCCAGGAAATAATTCACCCCTCCACTTT.